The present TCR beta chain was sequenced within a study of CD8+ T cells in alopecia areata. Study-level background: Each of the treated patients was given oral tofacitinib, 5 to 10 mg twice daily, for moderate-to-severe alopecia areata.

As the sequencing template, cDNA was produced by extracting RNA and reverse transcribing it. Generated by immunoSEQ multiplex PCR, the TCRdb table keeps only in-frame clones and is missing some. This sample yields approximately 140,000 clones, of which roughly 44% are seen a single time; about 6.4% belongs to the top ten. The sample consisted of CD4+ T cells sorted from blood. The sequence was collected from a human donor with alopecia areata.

The CDR3 reads CASSETVGLYEQYF. In nucleotides, the CDR3 is TGTGCCAGCAGTGAAACGGTAGGGCTCTACGAGCAGTACTTC. The rearrangement links TRBV2 to TRBJ2-7; D call uncertain. Per germline, CDR1 SNHLY and CDR2 FYNNEI. CDR3 size: 14 residues. Trimming removed 2 bases at V and 3 bases at J, with 11 bases between.